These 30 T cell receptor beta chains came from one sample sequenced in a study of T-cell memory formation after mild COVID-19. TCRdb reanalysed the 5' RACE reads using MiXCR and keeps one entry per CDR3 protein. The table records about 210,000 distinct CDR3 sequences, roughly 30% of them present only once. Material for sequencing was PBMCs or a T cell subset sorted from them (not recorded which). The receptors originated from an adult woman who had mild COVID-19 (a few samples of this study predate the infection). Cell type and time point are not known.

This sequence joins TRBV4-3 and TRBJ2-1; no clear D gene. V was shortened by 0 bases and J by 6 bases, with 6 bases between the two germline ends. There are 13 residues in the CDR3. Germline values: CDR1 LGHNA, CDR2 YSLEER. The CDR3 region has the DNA TGCGCCAGCAGCCAAGAGGCGAGCAATGAGCAGTTCTTC. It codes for CASSQEASNEQFF.

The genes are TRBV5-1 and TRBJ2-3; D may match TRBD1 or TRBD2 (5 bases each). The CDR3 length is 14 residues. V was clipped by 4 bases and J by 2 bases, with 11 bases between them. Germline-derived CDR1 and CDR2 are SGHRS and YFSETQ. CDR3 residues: CASSPYGATDTQYF. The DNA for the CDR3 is TGCGCCAGCAGCCCCTACGGGGCCACAGATACGCAGTATTTT.

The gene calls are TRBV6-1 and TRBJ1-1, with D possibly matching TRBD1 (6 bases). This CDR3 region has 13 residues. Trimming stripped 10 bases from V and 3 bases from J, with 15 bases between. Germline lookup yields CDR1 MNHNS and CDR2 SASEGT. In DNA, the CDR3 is TGTGCCAACAAAGACAGGTTGGACACTGAAGCTTTCTTT. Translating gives CANKDRLDTEAFF.

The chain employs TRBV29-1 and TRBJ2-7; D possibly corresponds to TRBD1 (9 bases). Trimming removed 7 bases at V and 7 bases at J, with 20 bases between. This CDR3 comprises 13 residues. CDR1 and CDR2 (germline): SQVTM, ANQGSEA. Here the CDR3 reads CSAGQGTGGEQYF. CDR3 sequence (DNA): TGCAGCGCCGGACAGGGGACGGGAGGGGAGCAGTACTTC.

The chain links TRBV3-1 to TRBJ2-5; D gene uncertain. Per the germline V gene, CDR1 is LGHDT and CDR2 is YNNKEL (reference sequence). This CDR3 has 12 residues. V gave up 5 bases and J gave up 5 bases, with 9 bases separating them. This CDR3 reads CASSDSAETQYF. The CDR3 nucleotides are TGTGCCAGCAGCGACTCAGCGGAGACCCAGTACTTC.

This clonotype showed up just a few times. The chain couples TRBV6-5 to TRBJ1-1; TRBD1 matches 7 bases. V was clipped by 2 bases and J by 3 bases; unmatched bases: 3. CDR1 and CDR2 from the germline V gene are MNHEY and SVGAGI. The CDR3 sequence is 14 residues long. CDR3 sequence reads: CASSYHDRDTEAFF. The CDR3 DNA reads TGTGCCAGCAGTTACCATGACAGGGACACTGAAGCTTTCTTT.

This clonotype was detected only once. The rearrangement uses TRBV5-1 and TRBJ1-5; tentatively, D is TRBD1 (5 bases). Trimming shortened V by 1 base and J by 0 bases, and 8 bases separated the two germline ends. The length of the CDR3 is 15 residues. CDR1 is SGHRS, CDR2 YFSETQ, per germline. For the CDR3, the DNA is TGCGCCAGCAGCTTGAATCAGGGTAGCAATCAGCCCCAGCATTTT. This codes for CASSLNQGSNQPQHF.

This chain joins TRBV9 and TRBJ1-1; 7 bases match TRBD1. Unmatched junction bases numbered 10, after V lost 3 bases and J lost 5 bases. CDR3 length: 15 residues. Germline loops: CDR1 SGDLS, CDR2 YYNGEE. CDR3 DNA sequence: TGTGCCAGCAGCGCCCGACAGGGTTTTGTAACTGAAGCTTTCTTT. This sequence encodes CASSARQGFVTEAFF.

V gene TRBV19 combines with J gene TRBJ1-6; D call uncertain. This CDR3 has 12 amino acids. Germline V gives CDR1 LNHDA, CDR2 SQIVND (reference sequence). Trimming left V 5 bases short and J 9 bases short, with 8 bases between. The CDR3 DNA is TGTGCCAGTAGTGCTCCCGGTTCACCCCTCCACTTT. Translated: CASSAPGSPLHF.

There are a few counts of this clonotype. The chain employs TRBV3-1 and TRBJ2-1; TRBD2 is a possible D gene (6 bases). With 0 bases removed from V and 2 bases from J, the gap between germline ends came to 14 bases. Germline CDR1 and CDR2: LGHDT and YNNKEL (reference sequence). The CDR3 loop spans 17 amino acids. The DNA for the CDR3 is TGTGCCAGCAGCCAAGAGGTGACTAGAGGACCCTACAATGAGCAGTTCTTC. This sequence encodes CASSQEVTRGPYNEQFF.

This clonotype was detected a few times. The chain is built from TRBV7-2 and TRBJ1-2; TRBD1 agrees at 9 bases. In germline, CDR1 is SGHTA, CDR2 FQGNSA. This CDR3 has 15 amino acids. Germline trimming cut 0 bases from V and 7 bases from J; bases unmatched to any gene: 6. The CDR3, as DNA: TGTGCCAGCAGCTTAGCAGGACAGGGGAGACGTGGCTACACCTTC. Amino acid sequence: CASSLAGQGRRGYTF.

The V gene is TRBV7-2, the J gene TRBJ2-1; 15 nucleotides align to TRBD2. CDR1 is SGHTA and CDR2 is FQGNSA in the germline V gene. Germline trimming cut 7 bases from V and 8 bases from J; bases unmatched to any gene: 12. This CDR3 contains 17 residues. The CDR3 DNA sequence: TGTGCCAGCAACTCCCCCCGGGGGACTAGCGGGAGGTATGAGCAGTTCTTC. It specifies CASNSPRGTSGRYEQFF.

The CDR3 bases are TGTGCCAGCGGGGTTGGACCGGAAGCTTTCTTT. Protein sequence: CASGVGPEAFF. The rearrangement uses TRBV11-2 and TRBJ1-1; no reliable D call. V lost 8 bases and J 8 bases, leaving 12 bases between the germline ends. Germline CDR1 and CDR2: SGHAT and FQNNGV. The CDR3 is 11 residues long.

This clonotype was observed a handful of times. CDR3 in DNA: TGTGCCAGCAGCATCGGACAGGGCGGGGAGACCCAGTACTTC. This gives the protein CASSIGQGGETQYF. The genes are TRBV13 and TRBJ2-5; 8 bases are shared with TRBD1. Looked up from germline, CDR1 is PRHDT and CDR2 is FYEKMQ (reference sequence). With V trimmed by 5 bases and J by 5 bases, 7 bases remained unmatched. The CDR3 is 14 residues long.

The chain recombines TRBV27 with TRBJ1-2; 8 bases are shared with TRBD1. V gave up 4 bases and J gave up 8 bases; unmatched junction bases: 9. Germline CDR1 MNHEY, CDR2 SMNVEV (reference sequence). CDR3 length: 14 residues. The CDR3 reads CASSSGGAFGGYTF. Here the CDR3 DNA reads TGTGCCAGCAGTTCAGGGGGCGCTTTCGGAGGCTACACCTTC.

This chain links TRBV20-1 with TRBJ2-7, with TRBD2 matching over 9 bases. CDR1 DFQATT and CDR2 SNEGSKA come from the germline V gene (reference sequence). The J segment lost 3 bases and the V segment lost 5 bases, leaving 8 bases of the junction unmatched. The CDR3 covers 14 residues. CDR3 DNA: TGCAGTGCTTTAAGCGGGAGGCAACACTACGAGCAGTACTTC. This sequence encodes CSALSGRQHYEQYF.

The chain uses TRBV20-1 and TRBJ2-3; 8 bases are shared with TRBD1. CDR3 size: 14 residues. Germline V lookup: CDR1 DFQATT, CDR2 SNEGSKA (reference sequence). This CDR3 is CSGPRTGFTDTQYF. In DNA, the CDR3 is TGCAGCGGCCCAAGGACAGGGTTCACAGATACGCAGTATTTT.

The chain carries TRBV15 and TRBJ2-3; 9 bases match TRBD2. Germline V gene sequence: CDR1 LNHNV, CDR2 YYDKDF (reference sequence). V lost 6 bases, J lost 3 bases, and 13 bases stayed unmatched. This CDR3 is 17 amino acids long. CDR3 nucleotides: TGTGCCACCAGGGCAAGCGGGAGGATCATTGTAACAGATACGCAGTATTTT. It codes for CATRASGRIIVTDTQYF.

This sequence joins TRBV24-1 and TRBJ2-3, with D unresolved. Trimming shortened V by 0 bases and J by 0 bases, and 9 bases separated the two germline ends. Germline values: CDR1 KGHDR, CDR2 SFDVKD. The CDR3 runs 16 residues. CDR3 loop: CATSDLYPGSTDTQYF. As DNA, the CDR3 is TGTGCCACCAGTGATTTGTATCCCGGGAGCACAGATACGCAGTATTTT.

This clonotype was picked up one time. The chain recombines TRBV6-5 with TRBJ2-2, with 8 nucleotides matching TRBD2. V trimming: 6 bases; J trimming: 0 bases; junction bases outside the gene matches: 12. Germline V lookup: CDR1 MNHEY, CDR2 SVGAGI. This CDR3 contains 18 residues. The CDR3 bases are TGTGCCAGCAGCCCCCCTCCCTCGACTAGCGCGAACACCGGGGAGCTGTTTTTT. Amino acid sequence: CASSPPPSTSANTGELFF.

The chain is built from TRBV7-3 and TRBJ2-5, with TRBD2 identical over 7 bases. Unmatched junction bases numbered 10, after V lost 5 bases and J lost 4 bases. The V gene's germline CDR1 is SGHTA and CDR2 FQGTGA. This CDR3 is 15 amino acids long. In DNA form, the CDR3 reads TGTGCCAGCAGCCCCGGGGAGGGGAGGATAGAGACCCAGTACTTC. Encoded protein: CASSPGEGRIETQYF. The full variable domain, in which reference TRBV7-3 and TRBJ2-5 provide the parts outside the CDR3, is GAGVSQTPSNKVTEKGKYVELRCDPISGHTALYWYRQSLGQGPEFLIYFQGTGAADDSGLPNDRFFAVRPEGSVSTLKIQRTERGDSAVYLCASSPGEGRIETQYFGPGTRLLVL.

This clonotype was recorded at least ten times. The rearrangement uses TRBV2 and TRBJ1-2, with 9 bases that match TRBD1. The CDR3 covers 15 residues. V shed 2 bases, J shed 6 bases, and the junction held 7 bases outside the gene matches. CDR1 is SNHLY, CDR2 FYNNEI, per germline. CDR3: CASSEKATGGHGYTF. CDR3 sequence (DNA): TGTGCCAGCAGTGAAAAAGCTACAGGGGGCCATGGCTACACCTTC.

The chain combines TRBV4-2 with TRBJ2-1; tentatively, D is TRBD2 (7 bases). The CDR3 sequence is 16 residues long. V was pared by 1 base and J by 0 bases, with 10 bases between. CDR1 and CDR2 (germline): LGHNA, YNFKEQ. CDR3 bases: TGTGCCAGCAGCCAAGGGGGGGGCAGCTCCTACAATGAGCAGTTCTTC. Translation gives CASSQGGGSSYNEQFF.

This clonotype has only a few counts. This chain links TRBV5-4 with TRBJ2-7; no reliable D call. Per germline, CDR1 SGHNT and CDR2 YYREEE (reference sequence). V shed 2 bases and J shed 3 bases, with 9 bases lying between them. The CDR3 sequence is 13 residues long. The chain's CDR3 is CASSFHDSYEQYF. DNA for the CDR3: TGTGCCAGCAGCTTCCATGATAGCTACGAGCAGTACTTC.

The CDR3 here is CASSIRQGGTEAFF. The DNA for the CDR3 is TGCGCCAGCAGCATACGACAGGGAGGCACTGAAGCTTTCTTT. V is TRBV5-1 and J is TRBJ1-1; TRBD1 matches 7 bases. Germline values: CDR1 SGHRS, CDR2 YFSETQ. The V gene end was trimmed by 4 bases and the J gene end by 4 bases; junction bases not matched to a gene: 7. The length of the CDR3 is 14 residues.

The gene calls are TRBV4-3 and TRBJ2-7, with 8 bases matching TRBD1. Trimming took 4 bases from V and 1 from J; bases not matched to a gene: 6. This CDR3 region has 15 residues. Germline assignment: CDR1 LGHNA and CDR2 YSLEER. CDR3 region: CASSLGTGWSYEQYF. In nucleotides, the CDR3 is TGCGCCAGCAGCCTTGGGACAGGTTGGTCCTACGAGCAGTACTTC.

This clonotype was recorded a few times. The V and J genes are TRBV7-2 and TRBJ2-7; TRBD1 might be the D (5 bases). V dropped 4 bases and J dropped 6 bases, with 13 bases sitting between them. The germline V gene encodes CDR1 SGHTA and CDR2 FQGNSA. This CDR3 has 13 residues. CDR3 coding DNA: TGTGCCAGCAGCTCGAACCCCCAGGGCGAGCAGTACTTC. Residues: CASSSNPQGEQYF.

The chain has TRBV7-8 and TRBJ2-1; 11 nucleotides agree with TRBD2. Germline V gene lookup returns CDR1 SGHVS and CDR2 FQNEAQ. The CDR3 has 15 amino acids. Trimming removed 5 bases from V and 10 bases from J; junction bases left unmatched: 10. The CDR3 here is CASSPLAGGVMEQFF. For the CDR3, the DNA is TGTGCCAGCAGCCCCCTAGCGGGAGGAGTGATGGAGCAGTTCTTC.

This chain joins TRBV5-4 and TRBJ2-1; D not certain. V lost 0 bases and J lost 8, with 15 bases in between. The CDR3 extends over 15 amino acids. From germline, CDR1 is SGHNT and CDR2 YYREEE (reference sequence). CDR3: CASSLEGPLGDEQFF. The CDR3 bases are TGTGCCAGCAGCTTGGAGGGCCCATTGGGCGATGAGCAGTTCTTC. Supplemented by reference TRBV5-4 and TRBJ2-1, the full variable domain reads ETGVTQSPTHLIKTRGQQVTLRCSSQSGHNTVSWYQQALGQGPQFIFQYYREEENGRGNFPPRFSGLQFPNYSSELNVNALELDDSALYLCASSLEGPLGDEQFFGPGTRLTVL.

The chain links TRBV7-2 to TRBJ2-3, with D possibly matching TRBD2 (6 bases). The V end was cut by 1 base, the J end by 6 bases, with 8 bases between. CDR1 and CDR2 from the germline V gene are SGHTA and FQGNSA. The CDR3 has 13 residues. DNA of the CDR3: TGTGCCAGCAGCTTAGATCGGGGGGATACGCAGTATTTT. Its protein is CASSLDRGDTQYF.